Below, 12 T cell receptor beta chains from the same sample are listed, as sequenced in a study of blood T cell repertoires in COVID-19. Profiling relied on immunoSEQ multiplex PCR, and the TCRdb table lists in-frame clones only, not all of them. Of 95,000 to 110,000 clones in the sample, roughly nine tenths were seen once. Sequencing input: peripheral blood. The receptors stem from a human donor in a cohort sampled during active COVID-19.

The chain recombines TRBV28 with TRBJ1-3; D unclear. Per germline, CDR1 MDHEN and CDR2 SYDVKM. This CDR3 region has 17 residues. V was clipped by 4 bases and J by 0 bases, with 16 bases between them. CDR3 loop: CASSSSGFLSSGNTIYF. CDR3 in DNA: TGTGCCAGCAGTTCCTCAGGATTTCTCAGCTCTGGAAACACCATATATTTT.

The gene calls are TRBV6-4 and TRBJ1-1; D is undetermined. Per germline, CDR1 MRHNA and CDR2 SNTAGT. The CDR3 contains 13 residues. V lost 5 bases, J lost 0 bases, and 7 bases lay in between. The CDR3 region is CASSTYMNTEAFF. The CDR3, as DNA: TGTGCCAGCAGTACATACATGAACACTGAAGCTTTCTTT.

The chain is built from TRBV27 and TRBJ1-1; TRBD1 aligns across 10 bases. Germline V gene lookup returns CDR1 MNHEY and CDR2 SMNVEV (reference sequence). The CDR3 covers 15 residues. With 6 bases clipped from V and 6 bases from J, the junction kept 10 bases outside the gene matches. This CDR3 reads CASSRPTGTGAEAFF. For the CDR3, the DNA is TGTGCCAGCAGCCGTCCTACCGGGACAGGGGCTGAAGCTTTCTTT.

This clone was observed a few times. This chain connects TRBV5-1 to TRBJ2-3; no firm D call. Trimming shortened V by 0 bases and J by 2 bases, and 7 bases separated the two germline ends. CDR3 length: 14 residues. Per germline, CDR1 SGHRS and CDR2 YFSETQ. The CDR3 here is CASSLGRDTDTQYF. The CDR3 coding sequence is TGCGCCAGCAGCTTGGGTCGCGACACAGATACGCAGTATTTT. Full variable domain (outside the CDR3, taken from reference TRBV5-1 and TRBJ2-3): KAGVTQTPRYLIKTRGQQVTLSCSPISGHRSVSWYQQTPGQGLQFLFEYFSETQRNKGNFPGRFSGRQFSNSRSEMNVSTLELGDSALYLCASSLGRDTDTQYFGPGTRLTVL.

The chain links TRBV6-5 to TRBJ2-1, with TRBD2 identical over 8 bases. The CDR3 spans 15 residues. Germline CDR1 reads MNHEY; CDR2 reads SVGAGI. The J segment lost 3 bases and the V segment lost 6 bases, leaving 7 bases of the junction unmatched. This CDR3 is CASRATSGLYNEQFF. CDR3 bases: TGTGCCAGCAGAGCCACTAGCGGCCTCTACAATGAGCAGTTCTTC.

V usage is TRBV12-3 or TRBV12-4 and J usage is TRBJ2-3; D is ambiguous. Deletions cut 6 bases from V and 4 bases from J, with 8 bases between. This CDR3 is 12 amino acids long. CDR3: CASSPVPDTQYF. In DNA form, the CDR3 reads TGTGCCAGCAGCCCTGTTCCAGATACGCAGTATTTT.

This chain links TRBV28 with TRBJ1-6, with D possibly matching TRBD1 (6 bases). V was pared by 4 bases and J by 10 bases, with 11 bases between. Looked up from germline, CDR1 is MDHEN and CDR2 is SYDVKM. CDR3 length: 13 amino acids. The CDR3 loop reads CASSSGVVSPLHF. Written as DNA, the CDR3 is TGTGCCAGCAGTTCAGGGGTAGTCTCACCCCTCCACTTT.

The chain links TRBV10-3 to TRBJ2-2; D ambiguous. The germline V and J ends were trimmed by 2 bases and 6 bases, with 13 bases remaining between them. The CDR3 is made up of 15 amino acids. CDR1 ENHRY and CDR2 SYGVKD come from the germline V gene. CDR3 protein: CAISEEIYRAGELFF. The CDR3 DNA is TGTGCCATCAGTGAGGAAATCTACCGGGCCGGGGAGCTGTTTTTT.

V gene TRBV6-5 combines with J gene TRBJ2-2; 9 bases line up with TRBD2. This CDR3 comprises 14 residues. V lost 8 bases and J lost 6; bases outside the gene matches: 7. Germline V gives CDR1 MNHEY, CDR2 SVGAGI. CDR3 bases: TGTGCCAGCCGGCGGGAGGGCCCTCCCGGGGAGCTGTTTTTT. It encodes CASRREGPPGELFF.

This chain links TRBV7-6 with TRBJ2-2, with a tentative D call TRBD1 (6 bases). The V and J ends lost 5 bases and 4 bases respectively, with 23 bases between them. The CDR3 covers 18 residues. The V gene's germline CDR1 is SGHVS and CDR2 FNYEAQ. The CDR3 protein is CASSPSAGDVHATGELFF. CDR3 DNA sequence: TGTGCCAGCAGCCCGTCTGCAGGGGATGTTCACGCCACCGGGGAGCTGTTTTTT. Filled out from reference TRBV7-6 and TRBJ2-2, the complete variable domain reads GAGVSQSPRYKVTKRGQDVALRCDPISGHVSLYWYRQALGQGPEFLTYFNYEAQQDKSGLPNDRFSAERPEGSISTLTIQRTEQRDSAMYRCASSPSAGDVHATGELFFGEGSRLTVL.

V usage is TRBV27 and J usage is TRBJ2-1, with 11 bases identical to TRBD2. V gave up 5 bases and J gave up 6 bases; unmatched junction bases: 3. Germline CDR1 and CDR2: MNHEY and SMNVEV (reference sequence). CDR3 length: 14 residues. The CDR3 DNA follows: TGTGCCAGCAGTGTCGGGACTAGCGGCAATGAGCAGTTCTTC. It is translated as CASSVGTSGNEQFF.

The chain uses TRBV6-1 and TRBJ2-5, with 9 bases that match TRBD2. Per germline, CDR1 MNHNS and CDR2 SASEGT. Trimming removed 0 bases from V and 4 bases from J; junction bases left unmatched: 3. The CDR3 consists of 15 residues. CDR3 bases: TGTGCCAGCAGTGAAGCTAGCGGGAGTGGAGAGACCCAGTACTTC. It translates to CASSEASGSGETQYF.